These T cell receptor beta chains were read from a single sample in a study of cytomegalovirus exposure and HLA in healthy donors. Repertoires were generated with immunoSEQ multiplex PCR, while TCRdb's copy carries only in-frame clones and drops some. The sample shows some 69,000 clones, roughly 95% of them seen only once. Sequencing was performed on PBMCs. These receptors all stem from a woman younger than 35 in good health and CMV-seropositive. Both conserved end residues are part of each CDR3. The D gene is left open where the match is weak. Clone size is stated in some rows and not others, as once, few, many or a class when expanded.

cdr3_nt	cdr3_aa	j_call	d_call	clone_size	v_call
TGTGCCAGCAGTTTAGAAGGCGGGCTTAGCTCCTACAATGAGCAGTTCTTC	CASSLEGGLSSYNEQFF	TRBJ2-1	.	.	TRBV27
TGTGCCAGTAGTCCCCGGACAGGGAGGAGACGCGAGCAGTACTTC	CASSPRTGRRREQYF	TRBJ2-7	TRBD1	.	TRBV19
TGCGCCAGCAGCCAAGTGGTGGGGGGTTACACCGGGGAGCTGTTTTTT	CASSQVVGGYTGELFF	TRBJ2-2	.	.	TRBV4-3
TGTGCCAGCTCACCTGGGACTAGCGGGAGTCGTCTATACAATGAGCAGTTCTTC	CASSPGTSGSRLYNEQFF	TRBJ2-1	TRBD2	.	TRBV18
TGTGCCAGCAGATTGACAGCGGGGTTCTCCTACGAGCAGTACTTC	CASRLTAGFSYEQYF	TRBJ2-7	TRBD2	.	TRBV28
TGTGCCTGGAGTGTTGCAGGGAACTACGAGCAGTACTTC	CAWSVAGNYEQYF	TRBJ2-7	.	.	TRBV30
TGTGCCAGCAGCTCCGGACAACCTAATGAGCAGTTCTTC	CASSSGQPNEQFF	TRBJ2-1	.	.	TRBV7-2
TGTGCTAGTGGTCCGGGACTGCACGGCTACGAGCAGTACTTC	CASGPGLHGYEQYF	TRBJ2-7	.	.	TRBV12-5
TGTGCCAGCAACGGACAGGGGGCCACCGGGGAGCTGTTTTTT	CASNGQGATGELFF	TRBJ2-2	TRBD1	.	TRBV7-2
TGTGCCAGCAGCTTAAAGGACAGGGGGCTACGGAACACTGAAGCTTTCTTT	CASSLKDRGLRNTEAFF	TRBJ1-1	TRBD1	.	TRBV7-2
TGTGCCAGCAGCGCCGCTCCCACGGGGGGCTACTACGAGCAGTACTTC	CASSAAPTGGYYEQYF	TRBJ2-7	.	.	TRBV9
TGTGCCTGGAGTCGGGGTTCCCACGAGCAGTACTTC	CAWSRGSHEQYF	TRBJ2-7	.	.	TRBV30
TGCAGCGTTGAGGAGTTGGCCGCTGAAGCTTTCTTT	CSVEELAAEAFF	TRBJ1-1	.	few	TRBV29-1
TGTGCCAGCAGACCGGGACTCTTGAATGAGCAGTTCTTC	CASRPGLLNEQFF	TRBJ2-1	.	.	TRBV28
TGCAGCGTTGTCAGGGGCGTGCAGTATTTT	CSVVRGVQYF	TRBJ2-3	.	.	TRBV29-1
TGTGCCAGCAGCGCGGCCCTGGGTTACGAGCAGTACTTC	CASSAALGYEQYF	TRBJ2-7	.	.	TRBV5-4
TGCAGCGTTGAAGACAGTTTTGGGGCAACCTACGAGCAGTACTTC	CSVEDSFGATYEQYF	TRBJ2-7	.	few	TRBV29-1
TGCGCCAGCAGTCTGAATGTCAGGAACACTGAAGCTTTCTTT	CASSLNVRNTEAFF	TRBJ1-1	.	.	TRBV4-3
TGTGCCAGCAGCTCTAGCGGGGGTAGCTCCTACAATGAGCAGTTCTTC	CASSSSGGSSYNEQFF	TRBJ2-1	TRBD2	.	TRBV7-6
TGTGCCAGCAGCTTAGGCCGCGAAGTGAGCACTGAAGCTTTCTTT	CASSLGREVSTEAFF	TRBJ1-1	.	once	TRBV13
TGTGCCAGCAGCTTAGGCACGAGTACCGGGGAGCTGTTTTTT	CASSLGTSTGELFF	TRBJ2-2	.	.	TRBV13
TGTGCCAGCAGCTTAGGGACAGGAAGCTACAATGAGCAGTTCTTC	CASSLGTGSYNEQFF	TRBJ2-1	TRBD1	.	TRBV7-9
TGTGCCAGCAGTCCGGACAGGGGCGGGGAGCTGTTTTTT	CASSPDRGGELFF	TRBJ2-2	TRBD1	.	TRBV27
TGTGCCAGCAGCTTAGATGGTACAGGGCTTGGCTACACCTTC	CASSLDGTGLGYTF	TRBJ1-2	.	.	TRBV11-3
TGTGCCTGGAGTGTACGTAGGGACAGGGGATCGGATAATGAGCAGTTCTTC	CAWSVRRDRGSDNEQFF	TRBJ2-1	TRBD1	.	TRBV30
TGTGCCAGCAGCTTGGCGGGATTCTCTAGCACAGATACGCAGTATTTT	CASSLAGFSSTDTQYF	TRBJ2-3	.	few	TRBV5-5
TGTGCCACCGGTTTACCGGGACAGGGATTCACAGATACGCAGTATTTT	CATGLPGQGFTDTQYF	TRBJ2-3	TRBD1	.	TRBV28
TGCGCCAGCAGCCAAGATAGCGGGCCCAATGAGCAGTTCTTC	CASSQDSGPNEQFF	TRBJ2-1	TRBD2	.	TRBV4-3
TGTGCCAGCAGCAAACGAGGGCTAGCCAGCAGGACCCAGTACTTC	CASSKRGLASRTQYF	TRBJ2-5	.	.	TRBV21-1
TGTGCCAGCAGTTACAGTGAGTGGGATACGCAGTATTTT	CASSYSEWDTQYF	TRBJ2-3	.	once	TRBV27
TGTGCCAGTAGCCGGGACACCACCTACGAGCAGTACTTC	CASSRDTTYEQYF	TRBJ2-7	.	.	TRBV19
TGTGCCAGCAGCTCTCCTGGACTAGCGGGAGCTAGTAATGAGCAGTTCTTC	CASSSPGLAGASNEQFF	TRBJ2-1	TRBD2	.	TRBV7-9
TGTGCCACCAGCAGAGGGACAGAGGTCGAGCAGTACTTC	CATSRGTEVEQYF	TRBJ2-7	.	.	TRBV15